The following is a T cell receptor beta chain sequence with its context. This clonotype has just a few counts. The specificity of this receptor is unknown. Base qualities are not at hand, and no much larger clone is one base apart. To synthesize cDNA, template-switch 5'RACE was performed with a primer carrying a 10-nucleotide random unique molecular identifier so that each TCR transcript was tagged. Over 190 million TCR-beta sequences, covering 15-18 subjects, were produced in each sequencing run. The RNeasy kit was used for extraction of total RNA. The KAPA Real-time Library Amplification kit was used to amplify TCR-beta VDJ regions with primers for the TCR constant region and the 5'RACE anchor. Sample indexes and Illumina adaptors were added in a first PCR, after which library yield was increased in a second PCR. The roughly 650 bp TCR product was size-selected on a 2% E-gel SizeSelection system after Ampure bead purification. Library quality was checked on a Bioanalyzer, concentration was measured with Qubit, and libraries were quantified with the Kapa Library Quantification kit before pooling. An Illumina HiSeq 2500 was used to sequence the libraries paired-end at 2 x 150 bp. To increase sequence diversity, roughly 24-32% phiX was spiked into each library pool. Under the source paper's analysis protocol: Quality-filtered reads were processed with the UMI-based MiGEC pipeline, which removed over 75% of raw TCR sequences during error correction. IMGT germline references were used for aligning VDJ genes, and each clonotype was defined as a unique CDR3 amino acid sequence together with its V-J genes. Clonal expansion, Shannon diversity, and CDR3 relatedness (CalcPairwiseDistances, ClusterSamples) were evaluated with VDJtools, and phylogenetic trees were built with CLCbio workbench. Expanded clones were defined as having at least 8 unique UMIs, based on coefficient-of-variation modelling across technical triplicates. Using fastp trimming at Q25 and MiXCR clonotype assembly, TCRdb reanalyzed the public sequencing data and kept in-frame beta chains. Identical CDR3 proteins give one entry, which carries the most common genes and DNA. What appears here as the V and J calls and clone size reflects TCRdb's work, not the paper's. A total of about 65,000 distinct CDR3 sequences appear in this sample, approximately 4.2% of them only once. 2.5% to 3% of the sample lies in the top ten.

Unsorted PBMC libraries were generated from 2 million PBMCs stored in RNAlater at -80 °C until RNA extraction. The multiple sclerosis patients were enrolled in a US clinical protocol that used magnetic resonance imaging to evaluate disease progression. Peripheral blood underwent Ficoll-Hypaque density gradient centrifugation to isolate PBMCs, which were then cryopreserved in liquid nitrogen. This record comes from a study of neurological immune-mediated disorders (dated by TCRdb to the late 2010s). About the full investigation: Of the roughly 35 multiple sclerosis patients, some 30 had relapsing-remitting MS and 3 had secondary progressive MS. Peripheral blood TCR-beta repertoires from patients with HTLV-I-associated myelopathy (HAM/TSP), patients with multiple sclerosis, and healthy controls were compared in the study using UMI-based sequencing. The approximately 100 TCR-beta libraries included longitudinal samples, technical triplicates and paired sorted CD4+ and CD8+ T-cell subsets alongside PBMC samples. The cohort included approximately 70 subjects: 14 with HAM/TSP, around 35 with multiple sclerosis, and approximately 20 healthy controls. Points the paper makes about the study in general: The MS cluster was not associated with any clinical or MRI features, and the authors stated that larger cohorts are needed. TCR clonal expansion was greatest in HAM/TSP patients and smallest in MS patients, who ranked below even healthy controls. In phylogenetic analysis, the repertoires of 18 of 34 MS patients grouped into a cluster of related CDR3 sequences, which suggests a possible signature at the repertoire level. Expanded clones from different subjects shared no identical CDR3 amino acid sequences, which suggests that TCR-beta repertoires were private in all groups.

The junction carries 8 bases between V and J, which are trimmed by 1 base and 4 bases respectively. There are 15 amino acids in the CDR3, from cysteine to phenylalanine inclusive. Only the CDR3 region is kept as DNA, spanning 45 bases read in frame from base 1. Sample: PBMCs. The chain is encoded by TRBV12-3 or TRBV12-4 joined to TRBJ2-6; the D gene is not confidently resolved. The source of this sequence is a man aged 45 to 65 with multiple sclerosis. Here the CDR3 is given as CASSLGPGGANVLTF. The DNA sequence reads TGTGCCAGCAGTTTAGGGCCTGGAGGGGCCAACGTCCTGACTTTC.